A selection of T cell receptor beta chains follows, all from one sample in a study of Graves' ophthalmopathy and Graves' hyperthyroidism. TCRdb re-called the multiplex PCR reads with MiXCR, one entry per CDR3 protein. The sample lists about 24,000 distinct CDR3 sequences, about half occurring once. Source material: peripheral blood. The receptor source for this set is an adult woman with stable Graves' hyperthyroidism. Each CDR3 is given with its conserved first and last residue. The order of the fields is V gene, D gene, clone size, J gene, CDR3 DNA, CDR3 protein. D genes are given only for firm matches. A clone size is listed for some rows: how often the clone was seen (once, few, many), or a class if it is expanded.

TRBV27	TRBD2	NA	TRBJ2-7	TGTGCCAGCAGATCTGGACTAGCGGGAGGGTCCTACGAGCAGTACTTC	CASRSGLAGGSYEQYF
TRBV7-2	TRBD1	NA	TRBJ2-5	TGTGCCAGCAGCTCTGGACAGGAAGAGACCCAGTACTTC	CASSSGQEETQYF
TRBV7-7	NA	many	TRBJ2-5	TGTGCTAGCAGCTCACAATCTGGGGGCGGGCAAGAGACCCAGTACTTC	CASSSQSGGGQETQYF
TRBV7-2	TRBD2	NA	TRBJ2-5	TGTGCCAGCAGCCAGCGGGGCGGGAGGAGGGGGGGGACCCAGTACTTC	CASSQRGGRRGGTQYF
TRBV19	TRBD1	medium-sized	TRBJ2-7	TGTGCCAGTAGTTTCGGGACAGGGATCTACGAGCAGTACTTC	CASSFGTGIYEQYF
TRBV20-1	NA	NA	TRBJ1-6	TGCAGTGCTAGGTGGCAGGGGAGTTCACCCCTCCACTTT	CSARWQGSSPLHF
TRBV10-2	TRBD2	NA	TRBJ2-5	TGCGCCAGCCCTGGTGCGGGAGGAGGCGAGACCCAGTACTTC	CASPGAGGGETQYF
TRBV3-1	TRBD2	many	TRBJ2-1	TGTGCCAGCAGCCAGGTCTGGACTAGAGGGTACAATGAGCAGTTCTTC	CASSQVWTRGYNEQFF
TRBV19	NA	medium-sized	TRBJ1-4	TGTGCCAGTATGTTGTGGGACTGGTGGAAACTGTTTTTT	CASMLWDWWKLFF
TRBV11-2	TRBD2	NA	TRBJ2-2	TGTGCCAGCATCCCAGCACAGGGACTAGGGACCGGGGAGCTGTTTTTT	CASIPAQGLGTGELFF
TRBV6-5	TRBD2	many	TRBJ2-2	TGTGCCAGCAGTTCCCGGGCGGGACTAGCGGGAGGGCCGTTCACCGGGGAGCTGTTTTTT	CASSSRAGLAGGPFTGELFF
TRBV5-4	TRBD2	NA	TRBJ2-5	TGTGCCAGCAGCTTGCCTAGCGGGAGAGGAAAAAAAGAGACCAAGTACTTC	CASSLPSGRGKKETKYF
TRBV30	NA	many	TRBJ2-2	TGTGCCTGGAGTTCGAACACCGGGGAGCTGTTTTTT	CAWSSNTGELFF
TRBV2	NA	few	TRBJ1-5	TGTGCCAGCAGTGTCTCCGGGATTCCTAATCAGCCCCAGCATTTT	CASSVSGIPNQPQHF
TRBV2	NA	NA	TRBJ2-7	TGTGCCAGCAGTGGAGGTAGAACCTACGAGCAGTACTTC	CASSGGRTYEQYF